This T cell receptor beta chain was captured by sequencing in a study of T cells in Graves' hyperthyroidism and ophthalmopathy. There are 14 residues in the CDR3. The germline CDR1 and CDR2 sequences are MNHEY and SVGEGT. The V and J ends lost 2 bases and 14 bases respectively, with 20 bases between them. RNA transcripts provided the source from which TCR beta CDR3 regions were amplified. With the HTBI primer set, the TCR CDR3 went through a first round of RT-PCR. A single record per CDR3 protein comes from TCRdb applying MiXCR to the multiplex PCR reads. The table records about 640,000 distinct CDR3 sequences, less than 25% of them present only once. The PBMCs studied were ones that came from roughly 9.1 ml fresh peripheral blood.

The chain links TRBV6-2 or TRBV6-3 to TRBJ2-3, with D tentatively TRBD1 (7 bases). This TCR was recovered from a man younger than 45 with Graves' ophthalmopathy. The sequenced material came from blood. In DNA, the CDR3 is TGTGCCAGCAGTTACACCAACCCAGGGGGAGGTCTGTATTTT. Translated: CASSYTNPGGGLYF.